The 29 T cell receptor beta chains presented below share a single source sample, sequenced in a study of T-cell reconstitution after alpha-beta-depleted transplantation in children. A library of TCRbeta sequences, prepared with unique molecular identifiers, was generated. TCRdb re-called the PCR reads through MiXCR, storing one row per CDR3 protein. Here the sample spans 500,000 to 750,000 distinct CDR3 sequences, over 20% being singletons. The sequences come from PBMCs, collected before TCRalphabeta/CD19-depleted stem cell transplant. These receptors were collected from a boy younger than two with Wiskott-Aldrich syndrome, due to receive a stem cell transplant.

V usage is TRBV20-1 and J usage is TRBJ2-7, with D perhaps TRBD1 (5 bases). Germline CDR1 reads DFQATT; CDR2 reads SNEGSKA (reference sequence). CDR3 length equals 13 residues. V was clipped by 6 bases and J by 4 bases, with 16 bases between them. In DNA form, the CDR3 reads TGCAGTGCCCGATTGACAGAGACATACGAGCAGTACTTC. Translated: CSARLTETYEQYF.

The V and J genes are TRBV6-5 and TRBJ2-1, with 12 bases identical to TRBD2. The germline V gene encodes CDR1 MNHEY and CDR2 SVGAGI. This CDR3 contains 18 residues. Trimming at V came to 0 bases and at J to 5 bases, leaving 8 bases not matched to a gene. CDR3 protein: CASSYSGLAGGPDNEQFF. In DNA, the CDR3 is TGTGCCAGCAGTTACTCAGGGCTAGCGGGAGGGCCCGACAATGAGCAGTTCTTC.

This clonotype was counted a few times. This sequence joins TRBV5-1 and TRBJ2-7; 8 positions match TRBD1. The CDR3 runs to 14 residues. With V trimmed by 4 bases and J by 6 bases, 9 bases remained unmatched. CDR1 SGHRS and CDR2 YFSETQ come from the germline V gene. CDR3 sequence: CASSRGQGASEQYF. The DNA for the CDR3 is TGCGCCAGCAGCCGTGGGCAGGGGGCTAGCGAGCAGTACTTC.

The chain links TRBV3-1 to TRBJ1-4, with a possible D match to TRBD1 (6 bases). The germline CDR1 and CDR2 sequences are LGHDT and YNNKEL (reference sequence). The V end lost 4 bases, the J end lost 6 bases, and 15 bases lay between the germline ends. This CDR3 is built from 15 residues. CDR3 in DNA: TGTGCCAGCAGCCTCTTGACAGGAAAAGATGAAAAACTGTTTTTT. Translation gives CASSLLTGKDEKLFF.

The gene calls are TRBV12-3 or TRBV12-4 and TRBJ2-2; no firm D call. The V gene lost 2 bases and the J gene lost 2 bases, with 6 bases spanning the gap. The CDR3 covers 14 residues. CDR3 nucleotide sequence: TGTGCCAGCAGTTTAATTAAAAACACCGGGGAGCTGTTTTTT. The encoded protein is CASSLIKNTGELFF.

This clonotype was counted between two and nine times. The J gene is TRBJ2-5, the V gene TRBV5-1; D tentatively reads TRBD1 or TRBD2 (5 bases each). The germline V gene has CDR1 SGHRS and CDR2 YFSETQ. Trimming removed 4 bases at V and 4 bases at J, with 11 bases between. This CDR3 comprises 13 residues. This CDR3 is CASSGAGGETQYF. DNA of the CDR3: TGCGCCAGCAGCGGGGCAGGAGGAGAGACCCAGTACTTC.

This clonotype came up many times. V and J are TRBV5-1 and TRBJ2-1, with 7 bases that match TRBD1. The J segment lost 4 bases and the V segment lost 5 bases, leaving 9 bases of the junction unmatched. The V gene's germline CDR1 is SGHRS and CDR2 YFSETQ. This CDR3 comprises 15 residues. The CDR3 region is CASRIGTDCYNEQFF. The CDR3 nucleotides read TGCGCCAGCAGGATTGGGACAGATTGTTACAATGAGCAGTTCTTC.

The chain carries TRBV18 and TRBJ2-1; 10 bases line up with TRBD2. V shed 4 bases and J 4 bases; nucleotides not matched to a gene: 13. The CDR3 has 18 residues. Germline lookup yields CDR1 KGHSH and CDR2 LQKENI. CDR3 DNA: TGTGCCAGCTCACTGGGGCTCAAGCGGGAGGGACAGTACAATGAGCAGTTCTTC. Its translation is CASSLGLKREGQYNEQFF.

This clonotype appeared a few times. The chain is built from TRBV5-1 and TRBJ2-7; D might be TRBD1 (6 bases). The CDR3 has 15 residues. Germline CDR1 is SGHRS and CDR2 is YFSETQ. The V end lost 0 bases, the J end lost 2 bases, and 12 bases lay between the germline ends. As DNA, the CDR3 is TGCGCCAGCAGCTTGGAACCTGACAGGACCTACGAGCAGTACTTC. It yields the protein CASSLEPDRTYEQYF.

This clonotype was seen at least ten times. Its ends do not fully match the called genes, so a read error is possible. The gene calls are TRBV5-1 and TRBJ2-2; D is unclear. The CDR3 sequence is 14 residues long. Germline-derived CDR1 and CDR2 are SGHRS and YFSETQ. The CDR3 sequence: CASSLDPNTGELFF. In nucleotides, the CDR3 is TGTGCCAGCAGCTTAGACCCGAACACCGGGGAGCTGTTTTTT.

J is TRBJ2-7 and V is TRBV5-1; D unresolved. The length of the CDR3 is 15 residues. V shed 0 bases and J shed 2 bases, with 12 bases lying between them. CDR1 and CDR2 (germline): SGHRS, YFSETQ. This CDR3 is CASSLVLLGTYEQYF. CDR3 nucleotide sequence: TGCGCCAGCAGCTTGGTTTTACTGGGGACCTACGAGCAGTACTTC.

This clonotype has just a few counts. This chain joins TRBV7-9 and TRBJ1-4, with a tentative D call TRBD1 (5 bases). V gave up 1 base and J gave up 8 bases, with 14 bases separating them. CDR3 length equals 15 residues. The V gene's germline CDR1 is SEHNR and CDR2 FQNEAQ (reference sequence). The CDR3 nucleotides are TGTGCCAGCAGCTTAGAAGTTCAGGGTCGAGAAAAACTGTTTTTT. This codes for CASSLEVQGREKLFF.

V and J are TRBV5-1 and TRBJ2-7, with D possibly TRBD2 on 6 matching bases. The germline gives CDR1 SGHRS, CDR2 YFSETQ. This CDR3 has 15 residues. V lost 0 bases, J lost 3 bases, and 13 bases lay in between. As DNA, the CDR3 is TGCGCCAGCAGCTTGGCGTCCCAGGGAGGCTACGAGCAGTACTTC. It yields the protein CASSLASQGGYEQYF. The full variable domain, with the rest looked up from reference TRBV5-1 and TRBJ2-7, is KAGVTQTPRYLIKTRGQQVTLSCSPISGHRSVSWYQQTPGQGLQFLFEYFSETQRNKGNFPGRFSGRQFSNSRSEMNVSTLELGDSALYLCASSLASQGGYEQYFGPGTRLTVT.

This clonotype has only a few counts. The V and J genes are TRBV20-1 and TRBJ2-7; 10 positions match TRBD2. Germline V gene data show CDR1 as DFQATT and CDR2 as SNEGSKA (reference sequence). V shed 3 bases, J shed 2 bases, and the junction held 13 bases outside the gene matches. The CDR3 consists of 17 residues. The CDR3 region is CSASPPLIAGGTYEQYF. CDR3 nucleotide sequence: TGCAGTGCTAGTCCACCCCTCATAGCGGGAGGCACCTACGAGCAGTACTTC.

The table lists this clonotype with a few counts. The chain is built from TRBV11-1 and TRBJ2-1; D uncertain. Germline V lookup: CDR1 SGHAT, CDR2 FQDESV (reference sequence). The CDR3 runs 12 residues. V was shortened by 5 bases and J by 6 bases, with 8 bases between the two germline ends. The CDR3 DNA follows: TGTGCCAGCAGCCACGCAGTCAATGAGCAGTTCTTC. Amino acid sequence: CASSHAVNEQFF.

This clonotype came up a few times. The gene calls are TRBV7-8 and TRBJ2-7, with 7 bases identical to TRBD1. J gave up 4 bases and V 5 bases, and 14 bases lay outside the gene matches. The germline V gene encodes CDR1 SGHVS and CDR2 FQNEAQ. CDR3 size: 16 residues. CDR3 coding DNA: TGTGCCAGCAGCGCTCTAGACAGGGTCGACCGGTACGAGCAGTACTTC. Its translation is CASSALDRVDRYEQYF.

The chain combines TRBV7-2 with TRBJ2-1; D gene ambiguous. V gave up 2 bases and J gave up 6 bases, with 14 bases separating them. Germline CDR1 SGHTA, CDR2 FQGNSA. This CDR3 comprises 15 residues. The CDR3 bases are TGTGCCAGCAGCTTATTGGGTAGCTTGCTCAATGAGCAGTTCTTC. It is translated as CASSLLGSLLNEQFF.

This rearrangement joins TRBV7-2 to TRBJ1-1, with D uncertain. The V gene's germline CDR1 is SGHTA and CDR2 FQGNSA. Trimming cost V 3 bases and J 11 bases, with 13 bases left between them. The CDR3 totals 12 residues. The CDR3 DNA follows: TGTGCCAGCAGCTTCCAGAGTCGTTCGGCTTTCTTT. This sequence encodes CASSFQSRSAFF.

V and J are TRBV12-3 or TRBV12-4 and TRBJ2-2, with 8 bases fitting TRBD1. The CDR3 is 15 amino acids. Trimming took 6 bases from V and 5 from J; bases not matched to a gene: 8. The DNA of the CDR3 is TGTGCCAGCAGCAGTTACAGGGGGTGGACCGGGGAGCTGTTTTTT. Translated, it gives CASSSYRGWTGELFF.

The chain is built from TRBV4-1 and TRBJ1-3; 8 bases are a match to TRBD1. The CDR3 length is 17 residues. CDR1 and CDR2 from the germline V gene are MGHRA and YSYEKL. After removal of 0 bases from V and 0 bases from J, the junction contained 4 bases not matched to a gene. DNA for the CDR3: TGCGCCAGCAGCCAAGAAGGGACAGGCCGCTCTGGAAACACCATATATTTT. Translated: CASSQEGTGRSGNTIYF.

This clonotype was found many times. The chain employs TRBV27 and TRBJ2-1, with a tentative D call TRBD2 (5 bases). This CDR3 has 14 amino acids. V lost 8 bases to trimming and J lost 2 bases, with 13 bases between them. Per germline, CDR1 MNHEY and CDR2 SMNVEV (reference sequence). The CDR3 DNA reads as TGTGCCAGCCAAAAGCGGATAGCCTACAATGAGCAGTTCTTC. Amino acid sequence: CASQKRIAYNEQFF.

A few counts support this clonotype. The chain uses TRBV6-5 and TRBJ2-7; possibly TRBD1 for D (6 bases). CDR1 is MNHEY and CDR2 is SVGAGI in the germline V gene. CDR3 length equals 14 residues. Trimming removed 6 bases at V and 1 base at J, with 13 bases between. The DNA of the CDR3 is TGTGCCAGCAGGAGGGCGGACAGTTCCTACGAGCAGTACTTC. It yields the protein CASRRADSSYEQYF.

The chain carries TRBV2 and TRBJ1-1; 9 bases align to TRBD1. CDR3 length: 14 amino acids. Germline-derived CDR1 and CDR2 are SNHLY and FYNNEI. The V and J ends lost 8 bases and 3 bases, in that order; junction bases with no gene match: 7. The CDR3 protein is CASGDRAYDTEAFF. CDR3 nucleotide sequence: TGTGCCAGCGGGGACAGGGCTTACGACACTGAAGCTTTCTTT.

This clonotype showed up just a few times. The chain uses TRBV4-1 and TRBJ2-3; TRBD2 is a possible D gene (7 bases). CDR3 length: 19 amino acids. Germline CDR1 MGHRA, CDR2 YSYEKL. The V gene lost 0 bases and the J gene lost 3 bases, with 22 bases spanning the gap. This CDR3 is CASSQEVTRGAGGTDTQYF. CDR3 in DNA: TGCGCCAGCAGCCAAGAGGTTACTCGGGGGGCCGGGGGTACAGATACGCAGTATTTT.

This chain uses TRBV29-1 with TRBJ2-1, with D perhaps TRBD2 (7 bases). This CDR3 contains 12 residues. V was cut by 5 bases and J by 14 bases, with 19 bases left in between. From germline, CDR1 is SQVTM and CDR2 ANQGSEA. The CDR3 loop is CSVITIKGGEFF. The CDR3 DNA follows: TGCAGCGTTATTACGATAAAGGGGGGGGAGTTCTTC.

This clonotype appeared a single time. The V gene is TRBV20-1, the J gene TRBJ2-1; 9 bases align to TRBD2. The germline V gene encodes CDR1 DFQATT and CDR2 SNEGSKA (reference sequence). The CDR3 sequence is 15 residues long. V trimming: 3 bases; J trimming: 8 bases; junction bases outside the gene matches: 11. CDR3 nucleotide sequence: TGCAGTGCTAGTGGCGGGAGGGCCGGTGCGGATGAGCAGTTCTTC. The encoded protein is CSASGGRAGADEQFF.

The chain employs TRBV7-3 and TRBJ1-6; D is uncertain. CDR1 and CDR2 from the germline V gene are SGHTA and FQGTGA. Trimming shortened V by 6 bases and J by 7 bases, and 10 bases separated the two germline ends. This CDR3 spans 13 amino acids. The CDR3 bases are TGTGCCAGCAGTTCCTTCCCAAATTCACCCCTCCACTTT. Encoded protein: CASSSFPNSPLHF.

CDR3 nucleotides: TGTGCCAGCAGTTTTGGGTCTAGCGGGTTGAATGAGCAGTTCTTC. Protein sequence: CASSFGSSGLNEQFF. The chain recombines TRBV28 with TRBJ2-1, with TRBD2 matching 8 bases. The ends lost 3 bases at V and 7 bases at J; junction bases unmatched: 8. The germline V gene encodes CDR1 MDHEN and CDR2 SYDVKM. The CDR3 runs to 15 residues.

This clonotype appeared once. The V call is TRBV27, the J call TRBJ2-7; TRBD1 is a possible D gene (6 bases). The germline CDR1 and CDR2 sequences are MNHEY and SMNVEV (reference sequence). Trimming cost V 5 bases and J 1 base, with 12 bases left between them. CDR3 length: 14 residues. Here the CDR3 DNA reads TGTGCCAGCAGTCACTACAGGGATTCCTACGAGCAGTACTTC. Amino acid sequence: CASSHYRDSYEQYF.